This TCR beta chain was sequenced for a study of regulatory T cells in long-lasting Graves disease. To make TCR beta libraries, researchers used iRepertoire HTBI primers and Arm-PCR of CDR3 regions. Per the study methods: Across samples, 62 TRBV and 13 to 15 TRBJ segments were found. TCRdb reprocessed the multiplex PCR reads with MiXCR, giving one entry per CDR3 protein. These V and J calls rely on TCRdb rather than the paper's analysis. The sample lists about 470,000 distinct CDR3 sequences; under 25% were seen once. Concerning this clonotype itself: What it recognizes is unknown.

The time point is: persistent/refractory GD, antithyroid drugs over 5 years with positive TRAb. RNA extracted from PBMCs served as the sequencing template. Per American Thyroid Association guidelines, Graves' disease was diagnosed. Trimming cost V 0 bases and J 4 bases, with 19 bases left between them. Germline CDR1 reads KGHSH; CDR2 reads LQKENI. The CDR3 covers 18 residues. Study-wide points: Favored usage of TRBV28, TRBJ1-2 and TRBJ2-5 was recorded in persistent disease. Public clonotype sharing was higher in persistent than newly diagnosed patients.

This sample comprised peripheral blood mononuclear cells (PBMCs), obtained when the disease was refractory, from a patient treated with antithyroid drugs. The J gene is TRBJ1-3, the V gene TRBV18, with a weak D call TRBD1 (6 bases). This TCR was recovered from a female donor with Graves disease. CDR3 region: CASSPPPRTEDLGNTIYF. The DNA for the CDR3 is TGTGCCAGCTCACCACCACCGAGGACAGAGGACTTGGGAAACACCATATATTTT.